What follows are 22 T cell receptor beta chains derived from one specimen sequenced in a study of blood T cell repertoires in COVID-19. Measured with immunoSEQ multiplex PCR; TCRdb has only the in-frame clones, and not every one. The data hold some 150,000 clones, with approximately 90% observed a single time. The sample consisted of peripheral blood. The source is a woman in her fifties or sixties who had recovered from COVID-19.

The gene calls are TRBV6-5 and TRBJ1-3; D not certain. The CDR3 consists of 15 residues. The germline gives CDR1 MNHEY, CDR2 SVGAGI. Trimming removed 2 bases from V and 8 bases from J, with 16 bases in between. Here the CDR3 DNA reads TGTGCCAGCAGTTACGAGGACCCTCTGAGGGACACCATATATTTT. It encodes CASSYEDPLRDTIYF.

V and J are TRBV24-1 and TRBJ2-1; 7 nucleotides line up with TRBD2. Germline CDR1 is KGHDR and CDR2 is SFDVKD. CDR3 length: 16 residues. Losses at the gene ends were 3 bases for V and 7 bases for J; bases not matched to a gene: 11. The CDR3 here is CATSDSERGPRNEQFF. The CDR3 DNA is TGTGCCACCAGTGATAGCGAGCGGGGCCCTCGGAATGAGCAGTTCTTC.

The J gene is TRBJ2-1, the V gene TRBV2; TRBD2 might be the D (7 bases). The CDR3 loop spans 14 amino acids. Germline V gene lookup returns CDR1 SNHLY and CDR2 FYNNEI. The V and J ends lost 7 bases and 9 bases respectively, with 19 bases between them. CDR3 in amino acids: CASKAVGGPLEQFF. CDR3 DNA: TGTGCCAGCAAGGCCGTGGGGGGGCCTCTTGAGCAGTTCTTC.

J is TRBJ2-7 and V is TRBV11-2; TRBD1 agrees at 8 bases. The V gene end was trimmed by 4 bases and the J gene end by 4 bases; junction bases not matched to a gene: 6. There are 14 residues in the CDR3. CDR1 is SGHAT, CDR2 FQNNGV, per germline. CDR3 coding DNA: TGTGCCAGCAGCTACAACAGGGGGGATTACGAGCAGTACTTC. Amino acid sequence: CASSYNRGDYEQYF.

This clone has only one observation. The gene calls are TRBV19 and TRBJ1-5, with D unresolved. The V end lost 7 bases, the J end lost 2 bases, and 9 bases lay between the germline ends. The germline V gene has CDR1 LNHDA and CDR2 SQIVND (reference sequence). The CDR3 runs to 13 residues. The CDR3 region is CASIGRGNQPQHF. In DNA form, the CDR3 reads TGTGCCAGTATCGGGAGGGGCAATCAGCCCCAGCATTTT. The variable domain in full, with the rest retrieved from reference TRBV19 and TRBJ1-5, is DGGITQSPKYLFRKEGQNVTLSCEQNLNHDAMYWYRQDPGQGLRLIYYSQIVNDFQKGDIAEGYSVSREKKESFPLTVTSAQKNPTAFYLCASIGRGNQPQHFGDGTRLSIL.

The CDR3 bases are TGCGCCAGCAGCCCCCCCGGGACAGGGGTCTACGAGCAGTACTTC. Protein: CASSPPGTGVYEQYF. V gene TRBV5-1 combines with J gene TRBJ2-7; 10 bases line up with TRBD1. The ends lost 4 bases at V and 3 bases at J; junction bases unmatched: 7. Germline V CDR1 and CDR2: SGHRS, YFSETQ. CDR3 size: 15 residues. The full variable domain, in which reference TRBV5-1 and TRBJ2-7 provide the parts outside the CDR3, is KAGVTQTPRYLIKTRGQQVTLSCSPISGHRSVSWYQQTPGQGLQFLFEYFSETQRNKGNFPGRFSGRQFSNSRSEMNVSTLELGDSALYLCASSPPGTGVYEQYFGPGTRLTVT.

The chain uses TRBV9 and TRBJ2-1; possible D gene TRBD2, 5 bases. The V gene's germline CDR1 is SGDLS and CDR2 YYNGEE. Trimming removed 1 base at V and 7 bases at J, with 15 bases between. The CDR3 consists of 15 residues. The DNA for the CDR3 is TGTGCCAGCAGCGTAAGCCCTACCGGGGTTAATGAGCAGTTCTTC. Its protein product is CASSVSPTGVNEQFF.

This clone was seen only once. The rearrangement uses TRBV6-5 and TRBJ1-2; 9 bases align to TRBD1. The V and J ends lost 5 bases and 4 bases, in that order; junction bases with no gene match: 8. The V gene's germline CDR1 is MNHEY and CDR2 SVGAGI. CDR3 size: 15 residues. The CDR3 protein is CASSTRDRALYGYTF. CDR3 nucleotide sequence: TGTGCCAGCAGTACCCGGGACAGGGCGCTCTATGGCTACACCTTC.

This rearrangement joins TRBV5-4 to TRBJ1-2; perhaps TRBD1 as D (6 bases). Trimming pared 4 bases from V and 7 bases from J, leaving 14 bases between. The germline V gene encodes CDR1 SGHNT and CDR2 YYREEE (reference sequence). The CDR3 extends over 13 amino acids. In DNA, the CDR3 is TGTGCCAGCAGCGGAACAGGGTTAGGTGGCTACACCTTC. Translating it yields CASSGTGLGGYTF.

As DNA, the CDR3 is TGTGCCAGTAACCCGACAGGAACTAACTATGGCTACACCTTC. It specifies CASNPTGTNYGYTF. The chain combines TRBV19 with TRBJ1-2; maybe TRBD1 (6 bases). The CDR3 is 14 residues long. Germline values: CDR1 LNHDA, CDR2 SQIVND (reference sequence). V lost 7 bases, J lost 0 bases, and 12 bases lay in between.

This clone was observed a handful of times. This sequence joins TRBV24-1 and TRBJ2-2; perhaps TRBD1 as D (5 bases). Germline assignment: CDR1 KGHDR and CDR2 SFDVKD. Trimming left V 9 bases short and J 6 bases short, with 13 bases between. This CDR3 is built from 13 residues. CDR3 sequence: CATGANSAGELFF. In DNA, the CDR3 is TGTGCCACCGGGGCTAACTCGGCCGGGGAGCTGTTTTTT.

V usage is TRBV6-5 and J usage is TRBJ1-6; possible D gene TRBD1, 6 bases. Germline V lookup: CDR1 MNHEY, CDR2 SVGAGI. The CDR3 extends over 15 amino acids. V lost 6 bases and J 7 bases, leaving 16 bases between the germline ends. The CDR3 reads CASRSYREKNSPLHF. The CDR3 DNA is TGTGCCAGCAGATCCTACAGGGAGAAGAATTCACCCCTCCACTTT.

The genes are TRBV5-1 and TRBJ1-2; D is possibly TRBD1 (5 bases). V was trimmed by 1 base and J by 8 bases, leaving 15 bases between them. Germline values: CDR1 SGHRS, CDR2 YFSETQ. This CDR3 is 14 amino acids long. The CDR3 reads CASSLSGPARGYTF. The CDR3 nucleotides read TGCGCCAGCAGCTTGTCAGGGCCCGCACGGGGCTACACCTTC.

This clone appeared a few times. The chain recombines TRBV19 with TRBJ1-5; unclear D gene. The CDR3 extends over 12 amino acids. Germline CDR1 and CDR2: LNHDA and SQIVND (reference sequence). Trimming took 3 bases from V and 6 from J, leaving 6 bases between them. CDR3 protein: CASSISGQPQHF. CDR3 DNA: TGTGCCAGTAGTATTTCAGGTCAGCCCCAGCATTTT.

The chain joins TRBV4-3 to TRBJ2-3; TRBD1 aligns across 9 bases. This CDR3 comprises 15 residues. V was pared by 3 bases and J by 3 bases, with 4 bases of the junction left unmatched. In germline, CDR1 is LGHNA, CDR2 YSLEER. The CDR3 coding sequence is TGCGCCAGCAGCCACCGCGGACAGGGGACAGATACGCAGTATTTT. It yields the protein CASSHRGQGTDTQYF.

The V and J genes are TRBV28 and TRBJ2-7; D is ambiguous. The CDR3 totals 10 residues. Germline CDR1 is MDHEN and CDR2 is SYDVKM. V was trimmed by 4 bases and J by 9 bases, leaving 7 bases between them. CDR3 nucleotides: TGTGCCAGCAGTTCAGGCGTGCAGTACTTC. Translating gives CASSSGVQYF.

The rearrangement joins TRBV28 to TRBJ1-2, with D maybe TRBD1 (5 bases). The CDR3 loop spans 15 amino acids. Germline V gives CDR1 MDHEN, CDR2 SYDVKM. Deletions cut 4 bases from V and 0 bases from J, with 12 bases between. The CDR3 here is CASSSLTGANYGYTF. The CDR3 DNA follows: TGTGCCAGCAGTTCCCTTACGGGGGCTAACTATGGCTACACCTTC.

The V gene is TRBV4-1, the J gene TRBJ2-7; 8 nucleotides align to TRBD1. Looked up from germline, CDR1 is MGHRA and CDR2 is YSYEKL. The CDR3 consists of 16 residues. The junction had 14 bases not matched to a gene; V was cut back by 4 bases and J by 6 bases. The CDR3 DNA reads TGCGCCAGCAGCCGGTTTTTCAGGGGGCAGAGGGGCGAGCAGTACTTC. Translation: CASSRFFRGQRGEQYF.

This clone appeared a single time. This chain joins TRBV2 and TRBJ1-5; D might be TRBD1 (5 bases). This CDR3 has 14 amino acids. V was trimmed by 3 bases and J by 5 bases, leaving 11 bases between them. Germline CDR1 and CDR2: SNHLY and FYNNEI. CDR3 in DNA: TGTGCCAGCAGTGACAGCAGGGAGGATCAGCCCCAGCATTTT. Translated, it gives CASSDSREDQPQHF.

J is TRBJ2-2 and V is TRBV11-2; D might be TRBD2 (6 bases). V gave up 7 bases and J gave up 2 bases, with 17 bases separating them. Germline loops: CDR1 SGHAT, CDR2 FQNNGV. CDR3 length: 16 amino acids. The chain's CDR3 is CASIPSAGINTGELFF. The CDR3 nucleotides are TGTGCCAGCATCCCCTCGGCGGGGATTAACACCGGGGAGCTGTTTTTT. The variable domain in full, with the rest retrieved from reference TRBV11-2 and TRBJ2-2, is EAGVAQSPRYKIIEKRQSVAFWCNPISGHATLYWYQQILGQGPKLLIQFQNNGVVDDSQLPKDRFSAERLKGVDSTLKIQPAKLEDSAVYLCASIPSAGINTGELFFGEGSRLTVL.

The V gene is TRBV5-1, the J gene TRBJ2-1; D ambiguous. The germline CDR1 and CDR2 sequences are SGHRS and YFSETQ. The CDR3 covers 12 residues. V was clipped by 6 bases and J by 5 bases, with 9 bases between them. The DNA of the CDR3 is TGCGCCAGCACTGACAACAACAATGAGCAGTTCTTC. It codes for CASTDNNNEQFF.

This sequence joins TRBV11-2 and TRBJ2-7; 14 bases map to TRBD2. Trimming took 5 bases from V and 0 from J; bases not matched to a gene: 9. The germline V gene encodes CDR1 SGHAT and CDR2 FQNNGV. The CDR3 is 18 amino acids. The DNA for the CDR3 is TGTGCCAGCAGCGATGGGACTAGCGGGGGCCCGAGCTCCTACGAGCAGTACTTC. Residues: CASSDGTSGGPSSYEQYF.